Listed here are 22 T cell receptor beta chains from one sample, sequenced in a study of early T cells in non-severe SARS-CoV-2 infection. TCRdb redid the calling of the 5' RACE reads with MiXCR, one entry per CDR3 protein. Here the sample spans roughly 25,000 distinct CDR3 sequences, about 4.5% being singletons. The specimen was whole blood. All receptors derive from an adult who was a healthcare worker with PCR-confirmed SARS-CoV-2 infection or an uninfected control (not recorded which).

The sample holds many counts of this clonotype. The chain links TRBV7-2 to TRBJ1-3; 9 positions match TRBD1. Losses at the gene ends were 5 bases for V and 2 bases for J; bases not matched to a gene: 4. The length of the CDR3 is 15 residues. CDR1 is SGHTA and CDR2 is FQGNSA in the germline V gene. In nucleotides, the CDR3 is TGTGCCAGCAGCCCGCGACAGGGGGCTGGAAACACCATATATTTT. Translated, it gives CASSPRQGAGNTIYF.

V usage is TRBV7-8 and J usage is TRBJ1-1; tentatively, D is TRBD1 (6 bases). The CDR3 has 12 residues. Germline-derived CDR1 and CDR2 are SGHVS and FQNEAQ. The ends were cut back, 6 bases at V and 7 bases at J, with 12 bases in the middle. This CDR3 is CASSFQGSEAFF. CDR3 nucleotide sequence: TGTGCCAGCAGTTTTCAGGGGAGTGAAGCTTTCTTT.

This clonotype has just a few counts. This sequence joins TRBV11-1 and TRBJ2-3, with D hard to call. The V end was cut by 4 bases, the J end by 3 bases, with 8 bases between. Per the germline V gene, CDR1 is SGHAT and CDR2 is FQDESV (reference sequence). The CDR3 length is 13 residues. The CDR3 is CASSSLRTDTQYF. The DNA for the CDR3 is TGTGCCAGCAGCTCACTAAGGACAGATACGCAGTATTTT.

This chain connects TRBV29-1 to TRBJ2-1, with 7 nucleotides matching TRBD1. This CDR3 has 13 amino acids. The germline V gene has CDR1 SQVTM and CDR2 ANQGSEA. The V and J ends lost 7 bases and 4 bases, in that order; junction bases with no gene match: 7. CDR3 DNA: TGCAGCGCCGAGGGGACAGTTTACAATGAGCAGTTCTTC. Its protein is CSAEGTVYNEQFF.

This clonotype has ten or more counts. The junction differs from germline at one of its ends, possibly a read error. V and J are TRBV7-7 and TRBJ1-4, with D perhaps matching TRBD1 (5 bases). Germline-derived CDR1 and CDR2 are SSHAT and FNYEAQ (reference sequence). The CDR3 sequence is 15 residues long. The CDR3 coding sequence is TGTGCTAGCAGCCCCGGGCAGGGCCCTAATGAAAAACTGTTTTTT. This encodes CASSPGQGPNEKLFF.

There are many counts of this clonotype. The V gene is TRBV6-6, the J gene TRBJ2-3; no reliable D call. Germline V gives CDR1 MNHNY, CDR2 SVGAGI (reference sequence). The CDR3 totals 11 residues. V lost 9 bases to trimming and J lost 1 base, with 5 bases between them. Here the CDR3 DNA reads TGTGCCAGTGGCCGCACAGATACGCAGTATTTT. Translation: CASGRTDTQYF.

This clonotype was observed at least ten times. The chain employs TRBV13 and TRBJ2-2; D is unclear. V lost 2 bases, J lost 1 base, and 8 bases lay in between. Per germline, CDR1 PRHDT and CDR2 FYEKMQ (reference sequence). This CDR3 comprises 15 residues. The DNA of the CDR3 is TGTGCCAGCAGCTTAAGTTCAGGGAACACCGGGGAGCTGTTTTTT. Its translation is CASSLSSGNTGELFF.

This clonotype was found many times. The chain is built from TRBV11-3 and TRBJ2-6, with 12 bases aligning to TRBD2. Germline CDR1 reads SGHNT; CDR2 reads YENEEA. The V gene end was trimmed by 1 base and the J gene end by 0 bases; junction bases not matched to a gene: 1. This CDR3 comprises 18 residues. The CDR3 nucleotides read TGTGCCAGCAGCTTAGCGGGACTAGCGGGCTCTGGGGCCAACGTCCTGACTTTC. It is translated as CASSLAGLAGSGANVLTF. The variable domain in full, completed from reference TRBV11-3 and TRBJ2-6, reads EAGVVQSPRYKIIEKKQPVAFWCNPISGHNTLYWYLQNLGQGPELLIRYENEEAVDDSQLPKDRFSAERLKGVDSTLKIQPAELGDSAVYLCASSLAGLAGSGANVLTFGAGSRLTVL.

The table lists this clonotype with many counts. V usage is TRBV15 and J usage is TRBJ1-1, with 7 bases fitting TRBD1. This CDR3 comprises 14 residues. V dropped 7 bases and J dropped 2; count of bases not matched to a gene: 7. The germline gives CDR1 LNHNV, CDR2 YYDKDF (reference sequence). DNA of the CDR3: TGTGCCACCAACCGAGGGGGCCCCAACACTGAAGCTTTCTTT. This gives the protein CATNRGGPNTEAFF. Drawing the rest from reference TRBV15 and TRBJ1-1, the complete variable domain is DAMVIQNPRYQVTQFGKPVTLSCSQTLNHNVMYWYQQKSSQAPKLLFHYYDKDFNNEADTPDNFQSRRPNTSFCFLDIRSPGLGDTAMYLCATNRGGPNTEAFFGQGTRLTVV.

This clonotype was seen many times. The J gene is TRBJ2-1, the V gene TRBV4-3; D is possibly TRBD1 (5 bases). CDR1 is LGHNA and CDR2 is YSLEER in the germline V gene. V lost 4 bases to trimming and J lost 7 bases, with 14 bases between them. The CDR3 has 14 residues. This CDR3 is CASSRGPPGNEQFF. The CDR3 DNA sequence: TGCGCCAGCAGCCGTGGGCCCCCAGGGAATGAGCAGTTCTTC.

In its sample, this clonotype was seen many times. J is TRBJ2-5 and V is TRBV7-6, with 10 bases matching TRBD2. Unmatched junction bases numbered 19, after V lost 5 bases and J lost 4 bases. Germline CDR1 and CDR2: SGHVS and FNYEAQ. The CDR3 spans 19 residues. Here the CDR3 DNA reads TGTGCCAGCAGCCATCGTACTAGCGGGGCGCGACAGTTAGTAGAGACCCAGTACTTC. This sequence encodes CASSHRTSGARQLVETQYF.

This clonotype is labeled medium-sized. CDR3 region: CASSYTTGTSGGRTKNIQYF. Written as DNA, the CDR3 is TGTGCCAGCAGTTATACTACCGGGACTAGCGGGGGTAGGACCAAAAACATTCAGTACTTC. This chain links TRBV28 with TRBJ2-4; the match to TRBD2 covers 14 bases. V lost 4 bases to trimming and J lost 2 bases; unmatched junction nucleotides: 13. From germline, CDR1 is MDHEN and CDR2 SYDVKM. The CDR3 runs 20 residues. The full variable domain, in which reference TRBV28 and TRBJ2-4 provide the parts outside the CDR3, is DVKVTQSSRYLVKRTGEKVFLECVQDMDHENMFWYRQDPGLGLRLIYFSYDVKMKEKGDIPEGYSVSREKKERFSLILESASTNQTSMYLCASSYTTGTSGGRTKNIQYFGAGTRLSVL.

This clonotype showed up many times. The chain employs TRBV2 and TRBJ2-3; the D gene could be TRBD1 or TRBD2 (6 bases each). The CDR3 has 15 amino acids. The germline V gene has CDR1 SNHLY and CDR2 FYNNEI. The V end lost 2 bases, the J end lost 2 bases, and 11 bases lay between the germline ends. The CDR3 loop is CASSERRGLTDTQYF. The CDR3 coding sequence is TGTGCCAGCAGTGAAAGACGGGGGCTCACAGATACGCAGTATTTT.

This clonotype was seen at least ten times. The gene calls are TRBV12-3 or TRBV12-4 and TRBJ2-1, with unresolved D. The CDR3 runs to 12 residues. Trimming left V 5 bases short and J 4 bases short, with 6 bases between. The CDR3 sequence is CASSRGYNEQFF. The CDR3 nucleotides read TGTGCCAGCAGTCGTGGGTACAATGAGCAGTTCTTC.

Many counts were recorded for this clonotype. The V and J genes are TRBV12-3 or TRBV12-4 and TRBJ2-2; D is unresolved. Trimming took 7 bases from V and 6 from J, leaving 9 bases between them. This CDR3 region has 12 residues. CDR3 DNA sequence: TGTGCCAGCAATTCCCGGTCCGGGGAGCTGTTTTTT. This translates into CASNSRSGELFF.

By frequency in the sample, this clonotype is medium-sized. The chain links TRBV5-8 to TRBJ1-2; TRBD1 is a possible D gene (6 bases). Germline V lookup: CDR1 SGHTS, CDR2 YDEGEE. The CDR3 contains 14 residues. V lost 4 bases and J 5 bases, leaving 15 bases between the germline ends. The CDR3 spells CASSTQTGGYGYTF. The DNA of the CDR3 is TGTGCCAGCAGCACTCAGACAGGCGGGTATGGCTACACCTTC. The entire variable domain, with the rest obtained from reference TRBV5-8 and TRBJ1-2, is as follows: EAGVTQSPTHLIKTRGQQATLRCSPISGHTSVYWYQQALGLGLQFLLWYDEGEERNRGNFPPRFSGRQFPNYSSELNVNALELEDSALYLCASSTQTGGYGYTFGSGTRLTVV.

Many counts were recorded for this clonotype. The chain couples TRBV11-2 to TRBJ2-1, with 8 bases identical to TRBD2. This CDR3 is 18 amino acids long. V was pared by 2 bases and J by 7 bases, with 16 bases of the junction left unmatched. Germline CDR1 and CDR2: SGHAT and FQNNGV. The CDR3 coding sequence is TGTGCCAGCAGCTTAATGCGGGGGCAGCGGGAGCCGATGAATGAGCAGTTCTTC. Encoded protein: CASSLMRGQREPMNEQFF.

The rearrangement uses TRBV10-1 and TRBJ2-7, with D maybe TRBD2 (5 bases). The CDR3 is 14 residues long. Germline V gene lookup returns CDR1 WNHNN and CDR2 SYGVQD (reference sequence). V lost 0 bases and J lost 6, with 12 bases in between. This chain's CDR3 is CASSESGLRAEQYF. The CDR3 region has the DNA TGCGCCAGCAGTGAGTCGGGTTTGCGGGCCGAGCAGTACTTC.

This clonotype occurred many times. The chain combines TRBV18 with TRBJ2-1; D not certain. Trimming left V 2 bases short and J 6 bases short, with 5 bases between. Germline V lookup: CDR1 KGHSH, CDR2 LQKENI. The length of the CDR3 is 12 residues. Here the CDR3 DNA reads TGTGCCAGCTCACCAGCCAGCAATGAGCAGTTCTTC. It yields the protein CASSPASNEQFF.

By proportion, this clonotype is medium-sized (0.01 to 0.1%). The chain is built from TRBV7-9 and TRBJ2-1, with 10 nucleotides matching TRBD2. Germline V gene data show CDR1 as SEHNR and CDR2 as FQNEAQ (reference sequence). The V and J ends lost 2 bases and 14 bases, in that order; junction bases with no gene match: 6. The CDR3 length is 13 residues. The CDR3 DNA reads as TGTGCCAGCAGCTTATCAAATAGCGGGGGGAAGTTCTTC. Protein sequence: CASSLSNSGGKFF.

The table lists this clonotype with many counts. The J gene is TRBJ2-1, the V gene TRBV6-2 or TRBV6-3, with D unresolved. The CDR3 spans 13 residues. CDR1 MNHEY and CDR2 SVGEGT come from the germline V gene. Trimming stripped 2 bases from V and 6 bases from J, with 8 bases between. The CDR3 is CASSYAVTNEQFF. The CDR3 region has the DNA TGTGCCAGCAGTTACGCGGTAACCAATGAGCAGTTCTTC.

This clonotype was detected ten times or more. The chain links TRBV7-9 to TRBJ2-1; 7 bases fit TRBD1. CDR1 and CDR2 (germline): SEHNR, FQNEAQ (reference sequence). This CDR3 is built from 17 residues. With V trimmed by 4 bases and J by 5 bases, 14 bases remained unmatched. The CDR3 DNA sequence: TGTGCCAGCAGCTCTGGGACAGCACTCCGGTACCACAATGAGCAGTTCTTC. It translates to CASSSGTALRYHNEQFF.